These 24 T cell receptor beta chains share one sample of origin, sequenced in a study of control samples from healthy donors and cancer patients. Data came from immunoSEQ multiplex PCR; TCRdb stores just in-frame clones and leaves some out. Counted here are some 150,000 clones, about 90% occurring once; the ten biggest clones make up over 6%. The sample was blood. The receptors were sampled from a man younger than 35 in good health.

V is TRBV2 and J is TRBJ2-1; a possible D gene is TRBD2 (6 bases). Germline V lookup: CDR1 SNHLY, CDR2 FYNNEI. V lost 1 base and J 4 bases, leaving 8 bases between the germline ends. CDR3 length equals 14 residues. The DNA of the CDR3 is TGTGCCAGCAGTGAAGGGCGGGGTTACAATGAGCAGTTCTTC. This sequence encodes CASSEGRGYNEQFF. Full variable domain (outside the CDR3, taken from reference TRBV2 and TRBJ2-1): EPEVTQTPSHQVTQMGQEVILRCVPISNHLYFYWYRQILGQKVEFLVSFYNNEISEKSEIFDDQFSVERPDGSNFTLKIRSTKLEDSAMYFCASSEGRGYNEQFFGPGTRLTVL.

The V and J genes are TRBV19 and TRBJ1-1; D is unclear. Germline V lookup: CDR1 LNHDA, CDR2 SQIVND (reference sequence). Between the trimmed V and J ends, which lost 7 bases and 1 base, there was a span of 10 bases. The CDR3 is made up of 13 amino acids. The CDR3, as DNA: TGTGCCAGTACCTTCGGAGGGAACACTGAAGCTTTCTTT. Protein: CASTFGGNTEAFF.

This clone was observed once. The chain links TRBV14 to TRBJ2-5; 7 nucleotides match TRBD1. Germline V CDR1 and CDR2: SGHDN, FVKESK. The CDR3 length is 18 residues. J gave up 4 bases and V 0 bases, and 14 bases lay outside the gene matches. CDR3 sequence: CASSQDSGQRLVGETQYF. In DNA form, the CDR3 reads TGTGCCAGCAGCCAAGATTCGGGACAGAGGCTCGTTGGAGAGACCCAGTACTTC. Using reference TRBV14 and TRBJ2-5 for the parts outside the CDR3, the full variable domain is EAGVTQFPSHSVIEKGQTVTLRCDPISGHDNLYWYRRVMGKEIKFLLHFVKESKQDESGMPNNRFLAERTGGTYSTLKVQPAELEDSGVYFCASSQDSGQRLVGETQYFGPGTRLLVL.

V is TRBV6-5 and J is TRBJ2-5, with 9 bases lining up with TRBD1. The CDR3 has 15 residues. Germline CDR1 MNHEY, CDR2 SVGAGI. Trimming at V came to 4 bases and at J to 4 bases, leaving 7 bases not matched to a gene. CDR3 in DNA: TGTGCCAGCAGTTCGTACAGGGGGCGCCGAGAGACCCAGTACTTC. Translated, it gives CASSSYRGRRETQYF.

This sequence joins TRBV19 and TRBJ1-5; a possible D gene is TRBD1 (6 bases). Trimming left V 5 bases short and J 0 bases short, with 11 bases between. This CDR3 contains 15 residues. Germline loops: CDR1 LNHDA, CDR2 SQIVND (reference sequence). DNA of the CDR3: TGTGCCAGTAGTCCCGGACAGTTTAGCAATCAGCCCCAGCATTTT. Protein: CASSPGQFSNQPQHF.

This clone was counted a single time. The chain links TRBV7-9 to TRBJ1-5; 7 nucleotides align to TRBD1. The germline CDR1 and CDR2 sequences are SEHNR and FQNEAQ (reference sequence). V lost 1 base to trimming and J lost 7 bases; unmatched junction nucleotides: 4. CDR3 size: 14 residues. The CDR3 region is CASSLGQGGQPQHF. The CDR3 DNA follows: TGTGCCAGCAGCTTAGGACAGGGTGGGCAGCCCCAGCATTTT.

This clone was seen just once. This chain joins TRBV12-2 and TRBJ2-1; TRBD1 is the table's D call and was not checked against the DNA. TRBV12-2 is reported as a pseudogene. There are 16 residues in the CDR3. The CDR3 DNA is TGTGCAAGTCGCTTAAGCGACAGGGGGCGTTTCAATGAGCAGTTCTTC. It encodes CASRLSDRGRFNEQFF.

V is TRBV4-1 and J is TRBJ1-2; 7 bases align to TRBD1. Losses at the gene ends were 0 bases for V and 4 bases for J; bases not matched to a gene: 8. The CDR3 has 16 residues. CDR1 MGHRA and CDR2 YSYEKL come from the germline V gene. The CDR3 DNA reads as TGCGCCAGCAGCCAAGATCTGCAGGGGGTGTCCTATGGCTACACCTTC. Amino acid sequence: CASSQDLQGVSYGYTF.

This chain joins TRBV27 and TRBJ1-3; D gene unclear. Germline lookup yields CDR1 MNHEY and CDR2 SMNVEV (reference sequence). CDR3 length: 14 residues. The germline V and J ends were trimmed by 2 bases and 0 bases, with 5 bases remaining between them. Here the CDR3 reads CASSLGHSGNTIYF. The CDR3 DNA sequence: TGTGCCAGCAGTTTAGGGCACTCTGGAAACACCATATATTTT.

This chain uses TRBV7-9 with TRBJ1-2; D gene ambiguous. Germline V CDR1 and CDR2: SEHNR, FQNEAQ (reference sequence). V was trimmed by 5 bases and J by 4 bases, leaving 8 bases between them. CDR3 length: 12 residues. DNA for the CDR3: TGTGCCAGCAGCCCCACCCGCTATGGCTACACCTTC. Residues: CASSPTRYGYTF.

The V call is TRBV21-1, the J call TRBJ2-4; the tabulated D call, TRBD1, remains unverified against the DNA. TRBV21-1 is a pseudogene locus. The CDR3 is made up of 16 amino acids. Here the CDR3 reads CASSTWWQIAKNIQYF. In nucleotides, the CDR3 is TGTGCCAGCAGCACCTGGTGGCAGATAGCCAAAAACATTCAGTACTTC.

The V gene is TRBV6-5, the J gene TRBJ2-7, with D perhaps TRBD1 (6 bases). Germline loops: CDR1 MNHEY, CDR2 SVGAGI. This CDR3 contains 13 residues. Trimming took 6 bases from V and 6 from J, leaving 15 bases between them. CDR3 sequence reads: CASSRQGFAEQYF. The CDR3 DNA reads as TGTGCCAGCAGCCGGCAGGGGTTCGCCGAGCAGTACTTC.

The gene calls are TRBV19 and TRBJ1-4; D is undetermined. V dropped 1 base and J dropped 8 bases, with 11 bases sitting between them. The CDR3 covers 14 residues. The germline gives CDR1 LNHDA, CDR2 SQIVND (reference sequence). The CDR3 coding sequence is TGTGCCAGTAGTATAGCATGGGCAGGAGAAAAACTGTTTTTT. This gives the protein CASSIAWAGEKLFF.

The rearrangement uses TRBV6-5 and TRBJ2-5; 9 bases map to TRBD2. The trim removed 4 bases at V and 4 bases at J, leaving 7 bases unmatched. Germline-derived CDR1 and CDR2 are MNHEY and SVGAGI. There are 15 residues in the CDR3. The CDR3 is CASSFGGGAVETQYF. The CDR3 DNA is TGTGCCAGCAGTTTTGGCGGGGGGGCCGTAGAGACCCAGTACTTC.

This clone was recorded once. The gene calls are TRBV27 and TRBJ1-1; TRBD1 agrees at 7 bases. The CDR3 sequence is 13 residues long. With 6 bases clipped from V and 3 bases from J, the junction kept 4 bases outside the gene matches. Germline CDR1 is MNHEY and CDR2 is SMNVEV (reference sequence). CDR3 loop: CASSRQGDTEAFF. CDR3 coding DNA: TGTGCCAGCAGCCGACAGGGCGACACTGAAGCTTTCTTT.

This sequence joins TRBV6-5 and TRBJ1-5; D perhaps matches TRBD1 (5 bases). CDR3 size: 14 residues. The V end was cut by 10 bases, the J end by 0 bases, with 13 bases between. In germline, CDR1 is MNHEY, CDR2 SVGAGI. The CDR3 protein is CATGRDGSNQPQHF. The CDR3 region has the DNA TGTGCCACCGGAAGGGACGGTAGCAATCAGCCCCAGCATTTT.

The chain has TRBV7-2 and TRBJ1-2; 9 bases align to TRBD1. V shed 5 bases, J shed 8 bases, and the junction held 9 bases outside the gene matches. This CDR3 contains 14 residues. Germline V lookup: CDR1 SGHTA, CDR2 FQGNSA. The CDR3 region has the DNA TGTGCCAGCAGCGCCTCCGGGACAGGGAAAGGCTACACCTTC. Its translation is CASSASGTGKGYTF. Full variable domain (rest looked up from reference TRBV7-2 and TRBJ1-2): GAGVSQSPSNKVTEKGKDVELRCDPISGHTALYWYRQSLGQGLEFLIYFQGNSAPDKSGLPSDRFSAERTGGSVSTLTIQRTQQEDSAVYLCASSASGTGKGYTFGSGTRLTVV.

This chain connects TRBV7-3 to TRBJ1-1; D ambiguous. Germline V CDR1 and CDR2: SGHTA, FQGTGA. V lost 0 bases and J lost 5, with 7 bases in between. CDR3 length: 13 amino acids. The CDR3 sequence: CASSLTERTEAFF. The CDR3 DNA is TGTGCCAGCAGCTTAACAGAGAGAACTGAAGCTTTCTTT.

This clone appeared once. The chain carries TRBV30 and TRBJ1-2, with unresolved D. V was pared by 0 bases and J by 5 bases, with 4 bases between. The CDR3 is 11 amino acids. The germline CDR1 and CDR2 sequences are GTSNPN and SVGIG (reference sequence). The CDR3: CAWSVGYGYTF. CDR3 in DNA: TGTGCCTGGAGTGTAGGATATGGCTACACCTTC.

This clone appeared a single time. The chain joins TRBV7-9 to TRBJ2-3; TRBD2 is a possible D gene (5 bases). The CDR3 loop spans 14 amino acids. CDR1 SEHNR and CDR2 FQNEAQ come from the germline V gene (reference sequence). V was shortened by 5 bases and J by 4 bases, with 13 bases between the two germline ends. Here the CDR3 reads CASSPDSFSDTQYF. The CDR3 DNA reads TGTGCCAGCAGCCCGGACTCCTTTTCAGATACGCAGTATTTT.

The rearrangement links TRBV19 to TRBJ1-1; 7 bases match TRBD1. Germline-derived CDR1 and CDR2 are LNHDA and SQIVND (reference sequence). The CDR3 is made up of 13 amino acids. V lost 3 bases, J lost 11 bases, and 9 bases stayed unmatched. This chain's CDR3 is CASSIGPQGDAFF. CDR3 DNA: TGTGCCAGTAGTATTGGGCCGCAGGGGGATGCTTTCTTT.

This clone occurred once. V and J are TRBV5-1 and TRBJ2-5; 8 bases fit TRBD2. CDR1 is SGHRS and CDR2 is YFSETQ in the germline V gene. This CDR3 spans 15 amino acids. V lost 0 bases, J lost 3 bases, and 4 bases stayed unmatched. The CDR3 DNA reads as TGCGCCAGCAGCTTGGTTGGTAGCGGGGAAGAGACCCAGTACTTC. Translating gives CASSLVGSGEETQYF.

The V and J genes are TRBV12-3 or TRBV12-4 and TRBJ1-1, with D possibly TRBD1 on 6 matching bases. CDR3 length: 12 amino acids. V lost 3 bases and J 7 bases, leaving 9 bases between the germline ends. The CDR3 loop reads CASSFQGLEAFF. CDR3 coding DNA: TGTGCCAGCAGTTTTCAGGGGCTTGAAGCTTTCTTT.

The chain is built from TRBV5-3 and TRBJ2-2; tentatively, D is TRBD1 (6 bases). TRBV5-3 is treated as an ORF (open reading frame) with a function not yet certain. The CDR3 extends over 17 amino acids. Trimming took 5 bases from V and 6 from J, leaving 23 bases between them. The CDR3 spells CARRFELQGKKAGELFF. For the CDR3, the DNA is TGTGCCAGAAGGTTTGAACTACAGGGAAAAAAAGCCGGGGAGCTGTTTTTT.